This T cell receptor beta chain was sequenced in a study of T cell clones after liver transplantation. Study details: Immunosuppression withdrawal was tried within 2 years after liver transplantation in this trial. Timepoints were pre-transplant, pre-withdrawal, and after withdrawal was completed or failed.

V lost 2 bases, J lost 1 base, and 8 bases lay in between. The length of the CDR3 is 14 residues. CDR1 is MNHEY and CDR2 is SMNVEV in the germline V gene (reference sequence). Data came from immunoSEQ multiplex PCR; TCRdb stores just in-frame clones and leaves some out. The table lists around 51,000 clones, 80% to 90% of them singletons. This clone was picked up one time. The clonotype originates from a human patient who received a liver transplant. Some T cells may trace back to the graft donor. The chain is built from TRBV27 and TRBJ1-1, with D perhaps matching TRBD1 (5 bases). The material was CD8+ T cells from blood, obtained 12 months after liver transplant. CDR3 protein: CASSLPGENTEAFF. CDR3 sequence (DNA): TGTGCCAGCAGTTTACCGGGGGAGAACACTGAAGCTTTCTTT.